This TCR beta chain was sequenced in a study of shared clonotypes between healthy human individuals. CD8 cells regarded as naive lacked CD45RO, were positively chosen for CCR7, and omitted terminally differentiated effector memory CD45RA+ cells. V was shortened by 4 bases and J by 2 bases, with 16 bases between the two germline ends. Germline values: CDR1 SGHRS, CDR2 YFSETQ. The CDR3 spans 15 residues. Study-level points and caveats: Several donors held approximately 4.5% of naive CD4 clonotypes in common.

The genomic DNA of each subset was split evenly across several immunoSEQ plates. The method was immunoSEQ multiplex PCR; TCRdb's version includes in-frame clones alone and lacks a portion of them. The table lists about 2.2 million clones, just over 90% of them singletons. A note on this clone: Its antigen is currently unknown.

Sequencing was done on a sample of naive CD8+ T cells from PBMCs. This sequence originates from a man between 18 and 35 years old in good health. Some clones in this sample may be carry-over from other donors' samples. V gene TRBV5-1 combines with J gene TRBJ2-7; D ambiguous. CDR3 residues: CASSQSIFPPYEQYF. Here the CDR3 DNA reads TGCGCCAGCAGCCAATCGATATTCCCCCCCTACGAGCAGTACTTC. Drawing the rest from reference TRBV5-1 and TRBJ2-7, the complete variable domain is KAGVTQTPRYLIKTRGQQVTLSCSPISGHRSVSWYQQTPGQGLQFLFEYFSETQRNKGNFPGRFSGRQFSNSRSEMNVSTLELGDSALYLCASSQSIFPPYEQYFGPGTRLTVT.